The clone carrying this T cell receptor beta chain was counted a few times. The data were obtained in a study of blood T cell repertoires in COVID-19. Overall study context: The United States, Italy and Spain provided the acute and convalescent COVID-19 samples. PBMCs, B-cell-depleted T cells, or T cells provided the cDNA or gDNA that made up the material.

The authors' processing: Quantification of nucleated cells was approximated via reference gene primer amplification. Method: immunoSEQ multiplex PCR; TCRdb's copy keeps in-frame clones and lacks some. V and J calls and clone size are given by that table; D and trimming were obtained from the DNA. In the table there are under 300,000 clones, about four fifths of which are singletons. This clonotype originated in a man aged 80 or over with acute or convalescent COVID-19. Sequenced input: peripheral blood.

The CDR3 nucleotides read TGTGCCAGCAGCTTGGACAGGGGGCAAAATTCACCCCTCCACTTT. It yields the protein CASSLDRGQNSPLHF. The chain links TRBV5-4 to TRBJ1-6; TRBD1 agrees at 9 bases. The CDR3 spans 15 residues. CDR1 is SGHNT, CDR2 YYREEE, per germline (reference sequence). The trim removed 0 bases at V and 7 bases at J, leaving 2 bases unmatched.